The present entry profiles one T cell receptor (beta chain) with its context. Its recognized antigen is unknown. Base qualities are not provided; no much larger clone lies one nucleotide away. TRB CDR3 regions were amplified from genomic DNA with the immunoSEQ two-step, bias-controlled multiplex PCR assay. Sequencing of CDR3 libraries was carried out on an Illumina NextSeq 500. The original pipeline was this. The immunoSEQ Analyzer platform was used for initial alignment and bioinformatics, including bias normalization against synthetic CDR3 analogs. V, D and J gene annotation followed the IMGT database definitions. For further TRBV analyses, VDJtools version 1.1.10 and the R package tcR version 2.2.1.11 were used with default settings. GLIPH analysis was performed with version 1.0 using default settings. For CDR3 sequences with at least 5 reads, significant changes in clonotype frequency were assessed with a 2-sided binomial test and Benjamini-Hochberg correction (alpha = 0.01). This is the immuneACCESS table as TCRdb keeps it, with only in-frame sequences that have V and J called. A part of the clones is gone; compared with another copy, unresolved V genes explain less than half, and the rest is unexplained. V and J calls and clone size follow that table, whereas D and trimming were derived from the DNA. The sample data list some 48,000 clones, and about 94% of these were observed just once. Clones ranked in the top ten supply about 3.4% of the sample.

Sample time point, as interpreted from the label and publication: before start of T cell therapy. The patients had received solid-organ transplants and had cytomegalovirus that was drug-resistant/recurrent. About nine trial participants were chosen for repertoire analysis on the basis of the availability of post-therapy peripheral blood mononuclear cells. A BD FACSAria III was used to sort viable CD3+CD8+CD4- lymphocytes from PBMCs. The Qiagen DNeasy Kit was used to extract genomic DNA from sorted cells. This entry is derived from a study of T cell therapy after organ transplantation (dated by TCRdb to about 2019). Background on the whole study: Therapy products were autologous CMV-specific T cells expanded in vitro for about 2 weeks with a peptide pool of 30 HLA class I and II CMV epitopes. Up to 6 T cell doses were administered to patients every 2 weeks, and patients were monitored for approximately 7 months after therapy was completed. Of the approximately ten patients, eight were classified as clinical responders and two were classified as nonresponders. Patients received a median of 1.92 x 10^8 CMV-specific T cells across 2 to 6 intravenous infusions. An open-label phase I trial of autologous CMV-specific adoptive T cell therapy in solid-organ transplant recipients was the basis for the study, which was a follow-up TRBV repertoire analysis. Peripheral blood samples for the pretherapy time point were taken before T cell therapy began. Of the approximately ten patients, only seven or eight had long-term post-therapy samples available.

Findings and caveats that apply to the study as a whole: The small cohort prevented assessing confounders such as concurrent antirejection and antiviral medications. Fold change in CD8 clonality after therapy was inversely correlated with pretherapy clonality, suggesting that less biased repertoires were more receptive to remodeling. Reconstitution after therapy appeared to involve both transferred clonotypes and endogenous clonotypes that were not detected in the therapy products. Few detected expansions in nonresponders may reflect reduced sample coverage from poor CD8+ T cell yield. Before therapy, nonresponders had marked clonal expansions, and after therapy the repertoires of nonresponders changed only minimally.

Reading from cysteine to phenylalanine, the CDR3 counts 16 amino acids. The read is trimmed to its CDR3 DNA, 48 bases read in frame from base 1. From V the trimming removes 3 bases and from J it removes 7 bases, while the gene matches leave 7 bases of the junction unaccounted for. The germline V gene (reference sequence) specifies LNHDA as CDR1 and SQIVND as CDR2. The sample was CD8+ T cells from blood, taken before autologous CMV-specific T cell therapy. The TCR comes from a human patient who had received a solid organ transplant and had CMV disease. The V and J genes are TRBV19 and TRBJ2-1, and TRBD2 matches 12 of the central bases. CDR3 loop: CASSIALAGGINEQFF. The DNA reads as follows: TGTGCCAGTAGTATCGCCCTAGCGGGAGGGATAAATGAGCAGTTCTTC.